This TCR beta chain was captured in a study of a mutant IDH1 vaccine in newly diagnosed glioma. Study overall: Investigators started vaccination 4-6 weeks after radiotherapy alone, or with temozolomide cycles. Earlier care involved radiotherapy, temozolomide, or both, and the majority received both. An approximately 62% male, approximately 38% female split and a mean age of 40.4 years characterized treated patients. Broader study findings: Roughly 92% of patients showed vaccine-induced immune responses across multiple MHC alleles.

Data came from immunoSEQ multiplex PCR; TCRdb stores just in-frame clones and leaves some out. The table lists fewer than 40,000 clones, around 78% of them singletons. CDR3 size: 16 residues. CDR1 is GTSNPN and CDR2 is SVGIG in the germline V gene (reference sequence). The trim removed 4 bases at V and 0 bases at J, leaving 6 bases unmatched. As for time point: week 5, during vaccination. Each dose of the vaccine consisted of 300 ug of mutant IDH1 20-mer peptide, with topical imiquimod. As regards this clone: Its antigen is currently unknown.

The sample consisted of PBMCs, taken from a glioma patient whose treatment included an IDH1 peptide vaccine. The receptor comes from a man aged 40-49 years with glioma. The chain couples TRBV30 to TRBJ2-6; 7 bases fit TRBD1. The CDR3 reads CAWTGQTISGANVLTF. Here the CDR3 DNA reads TGTGCCTGGACGGGACAGACAATCTCTGGGGCCAACGTCCTGACTTTC.